This T cell receptor (beta chain) was obtained from a study of blood T cells in healthy people across ages. Study-wide context: In model experiments, template switching was able to capture about one barcoded beta molecule for every two T cells that were present.

Study results and limitations: Unsorted PBMCs blocked a conclusive comparison of naive and antigen-experienced cells. The study lacked donor CMV status, which possibly confounded expanded clonotype changes.

With respect to this clonotype: The antigen remains undetermined.

Next came a second PCR, run for roughly 6 to 11 cycles, which used a sample-barcoded 5' primer along with a J-beta primer mix. TCRdb used MiXCR to reprocess the 5' RACE reads, holding one entry per CDR3 protein. The sample has 780,000 or so distinct CDR3 sequences, around 25% seen once. The data were also submitted as part of a second study, on T cells of mothers and their children.

The sequencing sample was made of blood. This sequence originates from a boy aged 10-17 years in good health.

CDR3 protein: CASSPTRFNTDTQYF. The CDR3 nucleotides read TGTGCCAGCAGTCCTACTAGGTTTAACACAGATACGCAGTATTTT. The J gene is TRBJ2-3, the V gene TRBV14; weak D call: TRBD2 (5 bases). The CDR3 totals 15 residues. Germline CDR1 and CDR2: SGHDN and FVKESK. The germline V and J ends were trimmed by 6 bases and 2 bases, with 15 bases remaining between them.